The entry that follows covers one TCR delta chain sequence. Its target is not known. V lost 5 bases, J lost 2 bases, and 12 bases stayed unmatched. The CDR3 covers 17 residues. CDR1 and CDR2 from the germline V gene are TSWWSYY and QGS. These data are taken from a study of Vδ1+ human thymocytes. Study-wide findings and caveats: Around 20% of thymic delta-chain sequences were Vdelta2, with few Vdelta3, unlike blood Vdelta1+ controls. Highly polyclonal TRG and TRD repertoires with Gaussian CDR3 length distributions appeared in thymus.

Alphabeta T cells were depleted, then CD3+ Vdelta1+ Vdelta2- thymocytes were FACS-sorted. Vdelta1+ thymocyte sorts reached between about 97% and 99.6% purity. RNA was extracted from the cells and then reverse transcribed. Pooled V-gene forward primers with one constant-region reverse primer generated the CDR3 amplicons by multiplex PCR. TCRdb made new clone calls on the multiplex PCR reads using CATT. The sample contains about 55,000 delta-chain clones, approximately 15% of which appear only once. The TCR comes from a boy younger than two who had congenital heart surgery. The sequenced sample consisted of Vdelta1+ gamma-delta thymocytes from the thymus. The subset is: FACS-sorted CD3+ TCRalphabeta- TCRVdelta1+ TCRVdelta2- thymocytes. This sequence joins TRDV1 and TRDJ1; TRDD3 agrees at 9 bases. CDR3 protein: CALGQQLGIRRTDKLIF. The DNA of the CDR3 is TGTGCTCTTGGGCAACAGTTGGGGATACGCCGGACCGATAAACTCATCTTT.